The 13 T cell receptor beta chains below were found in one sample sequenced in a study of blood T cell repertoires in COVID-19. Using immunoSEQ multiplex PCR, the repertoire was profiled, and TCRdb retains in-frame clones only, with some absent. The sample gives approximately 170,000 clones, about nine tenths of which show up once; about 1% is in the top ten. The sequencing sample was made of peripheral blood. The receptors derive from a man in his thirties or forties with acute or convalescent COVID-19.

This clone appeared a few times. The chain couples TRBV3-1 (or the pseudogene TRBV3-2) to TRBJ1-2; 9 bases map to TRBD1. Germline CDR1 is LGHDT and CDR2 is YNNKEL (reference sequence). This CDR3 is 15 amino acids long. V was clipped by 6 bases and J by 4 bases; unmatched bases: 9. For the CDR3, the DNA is TGTGCCAGCAGTACAAACAGGGGGCGCGGCTATGGCTACACCTTC. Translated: CASSTNRGRGYGYTF.

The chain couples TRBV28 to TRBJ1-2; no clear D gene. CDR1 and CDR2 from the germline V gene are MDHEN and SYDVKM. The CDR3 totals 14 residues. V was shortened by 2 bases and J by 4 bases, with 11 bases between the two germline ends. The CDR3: CASSLPANPYGYTF. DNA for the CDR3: TGTGCCAGCAGTTTACCAGCGAACCCCTATGGCTACACCTTC.

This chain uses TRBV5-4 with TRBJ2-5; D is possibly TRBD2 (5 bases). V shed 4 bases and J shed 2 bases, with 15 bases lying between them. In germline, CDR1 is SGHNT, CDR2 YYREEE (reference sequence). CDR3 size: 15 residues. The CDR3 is CASSERLALQETQYF. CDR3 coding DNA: TGTGCCAGCAGCGAGCGGCTGGCGTTGCAAGAGACCCAGTACTTC.

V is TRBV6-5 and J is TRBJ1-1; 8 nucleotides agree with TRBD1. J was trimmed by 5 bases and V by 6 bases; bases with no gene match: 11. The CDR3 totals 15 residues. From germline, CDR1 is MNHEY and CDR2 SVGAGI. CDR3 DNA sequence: TGTGCCAGCAGAAGAATCCTCGGACAGGGTACTGAAGCTTTCTTT. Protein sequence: CASRRILGQGTEAFF.

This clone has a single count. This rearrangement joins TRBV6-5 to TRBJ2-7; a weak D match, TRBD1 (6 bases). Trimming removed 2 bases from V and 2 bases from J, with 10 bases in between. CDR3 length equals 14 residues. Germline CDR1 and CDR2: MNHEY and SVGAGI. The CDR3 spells CASSYGTSAYEQYF. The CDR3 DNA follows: TGTGCCAGCAGTTACGGGACATCAGCCTACGAGCAGTACTTC.

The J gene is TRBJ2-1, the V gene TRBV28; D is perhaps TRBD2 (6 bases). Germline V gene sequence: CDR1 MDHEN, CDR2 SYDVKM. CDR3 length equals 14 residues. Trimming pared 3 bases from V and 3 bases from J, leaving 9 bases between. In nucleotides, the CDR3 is TGTGCCAGCAGTTTTCAGGGACTCTACAATGAGCAGTTCTTC. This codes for CASSFQGLYNEQFF.

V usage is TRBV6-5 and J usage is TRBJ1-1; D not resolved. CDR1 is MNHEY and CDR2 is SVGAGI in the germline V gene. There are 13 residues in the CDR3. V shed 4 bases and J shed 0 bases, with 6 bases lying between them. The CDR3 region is CASSSIVNTEAFF. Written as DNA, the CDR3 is TGTGCCAGCAGTTCTATAGTGAACACTGAAGCTTTCTTT.

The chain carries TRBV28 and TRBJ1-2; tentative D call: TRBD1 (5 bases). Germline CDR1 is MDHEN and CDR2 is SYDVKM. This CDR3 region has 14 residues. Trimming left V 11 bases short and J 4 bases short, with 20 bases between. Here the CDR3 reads CAGTSGGATYGYTF. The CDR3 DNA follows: TGTGCCGGCACAAGCGGAGGGGCCACCTATGGCTACACCTTC.

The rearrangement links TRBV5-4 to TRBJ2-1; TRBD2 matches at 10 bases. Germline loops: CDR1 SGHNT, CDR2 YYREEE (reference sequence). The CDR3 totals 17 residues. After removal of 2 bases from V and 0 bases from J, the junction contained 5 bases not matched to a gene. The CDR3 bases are TGTGCCAGCAGCTTTAAACTAGCGGGAAGCTCCTACAATGAGCAGTTCTTC. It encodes CASSFKLAGSSYNEQFF.

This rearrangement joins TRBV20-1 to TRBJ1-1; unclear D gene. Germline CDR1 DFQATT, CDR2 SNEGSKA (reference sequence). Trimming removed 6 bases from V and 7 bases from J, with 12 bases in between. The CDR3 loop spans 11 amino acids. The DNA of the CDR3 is TGCAGTGCCCCATTAGCACTTGAAGCTTTCTTT. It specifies CSAPLALEAFF.

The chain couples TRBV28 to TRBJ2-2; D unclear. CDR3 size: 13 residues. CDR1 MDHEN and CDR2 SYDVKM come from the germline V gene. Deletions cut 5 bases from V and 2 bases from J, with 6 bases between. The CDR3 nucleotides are TGTGCCAGCAGTATGTTAAACACCGGGGAGCTGTTTTTT. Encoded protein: CASSMLNTGELFF.

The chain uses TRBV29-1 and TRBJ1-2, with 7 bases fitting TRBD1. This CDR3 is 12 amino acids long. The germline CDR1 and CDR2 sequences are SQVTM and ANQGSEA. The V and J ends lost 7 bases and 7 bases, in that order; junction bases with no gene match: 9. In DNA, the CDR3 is TGCAGCGCTCACAGGGGAGCTGTTGGCTACACCTTC. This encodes CSAHRGAVGYTF.

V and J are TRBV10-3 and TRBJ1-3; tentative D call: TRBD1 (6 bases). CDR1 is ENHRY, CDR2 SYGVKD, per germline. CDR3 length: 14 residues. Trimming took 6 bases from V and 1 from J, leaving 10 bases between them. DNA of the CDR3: TGTGCCATCAGGGCGGGGGCTTCTGGAAACACCATATATTTT. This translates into CAIRAGASGNTIYF.